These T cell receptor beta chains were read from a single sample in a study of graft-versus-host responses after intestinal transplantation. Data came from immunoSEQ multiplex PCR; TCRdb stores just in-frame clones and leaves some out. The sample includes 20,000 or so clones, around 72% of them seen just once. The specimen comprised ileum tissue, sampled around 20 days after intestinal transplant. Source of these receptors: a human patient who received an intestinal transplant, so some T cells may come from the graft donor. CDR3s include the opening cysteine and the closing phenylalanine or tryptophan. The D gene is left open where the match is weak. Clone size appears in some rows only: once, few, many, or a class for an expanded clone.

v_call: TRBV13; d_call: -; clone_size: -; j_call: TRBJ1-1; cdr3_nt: TGTGCCAGCAGCTACTCGAACACTGAAGCTTTCTTT; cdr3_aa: CASSYSNTEAFF
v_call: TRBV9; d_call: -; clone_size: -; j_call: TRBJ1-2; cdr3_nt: TGTGCCAGCAGCCAACGGACAACCGATGGCTACACCTTC; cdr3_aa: CASSQRTTDGYTF
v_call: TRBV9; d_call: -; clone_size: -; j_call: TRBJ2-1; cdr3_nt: TGTGCCAGCAGCGTAGACGGAGGGAATGAGCAGTTCTTC; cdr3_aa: CASSVDGGNEQFF
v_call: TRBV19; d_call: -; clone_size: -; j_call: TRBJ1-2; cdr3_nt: TGTGCCAGTAGTACTGTAGCTAACTATGGCTACACCTTC; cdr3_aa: CASSTVANYGYTF
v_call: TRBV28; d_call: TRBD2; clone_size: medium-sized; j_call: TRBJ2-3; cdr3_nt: TGTGCCAGCAGTCTACTAGCGGGGCGGGCCACAGATACGCAGTATTTT; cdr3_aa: CASSLLAGRATDTQYF
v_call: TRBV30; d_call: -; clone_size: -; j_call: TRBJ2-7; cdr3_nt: TGTGCCTGGAGTGTACTAAGGGGGATCAGCTCCTACGAGCAGTACTTC; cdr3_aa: CAWSVLRGISSYEQYF
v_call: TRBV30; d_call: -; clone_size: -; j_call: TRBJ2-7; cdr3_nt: TGTGCCTGGAACAGTCTGGGAGTTTACTACGAGCAGTACTTC; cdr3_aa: CAWNSLGVYYEQYF
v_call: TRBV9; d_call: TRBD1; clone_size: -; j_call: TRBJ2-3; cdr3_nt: TGTGCCAGCAGCGAGGCGACAGGGCTGGGCACAGATACGCAGTATTTT; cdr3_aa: CASSEATGLGTDTQYF
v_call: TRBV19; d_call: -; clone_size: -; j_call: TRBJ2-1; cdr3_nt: TGTGCCAGTAGTATTTCTAGGAGCGACGGGAAGTTCTTC; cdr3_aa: CASSISRSDGKFF
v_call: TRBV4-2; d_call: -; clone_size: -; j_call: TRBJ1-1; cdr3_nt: TGTGCCAGCAGCCAAGAAGCGGGGGTTACTGAAGCTTTCTTT; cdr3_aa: CASSQEAGVTEAFF
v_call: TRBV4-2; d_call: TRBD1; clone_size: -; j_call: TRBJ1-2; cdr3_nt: TGTGCCAGCAGCCAAGAACAGGGGGTTGGGTATGGCTACACCTTC; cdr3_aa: CASSQEQGVGYGYTF
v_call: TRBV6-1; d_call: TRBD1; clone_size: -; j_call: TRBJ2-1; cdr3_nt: TGTGCCAGCAGTGGGGGACAGGGCTACAATGAGCAGTTCTTC; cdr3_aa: CASSGGQGYNEQFF
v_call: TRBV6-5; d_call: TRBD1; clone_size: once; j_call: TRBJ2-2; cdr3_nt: TGTGCCAGCAGCATAACAGGGGGCCTCACCGGGGAGCTGTTTTTT; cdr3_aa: CASSITGGLTGELFF
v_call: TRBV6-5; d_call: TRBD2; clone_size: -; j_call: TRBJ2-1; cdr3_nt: TGTGCCACCGGGACTAGCTCCTACAATGAGCAGTTCTTC; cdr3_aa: CATGTSSYNEQFF
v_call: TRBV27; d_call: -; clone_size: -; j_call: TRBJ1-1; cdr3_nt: TGTGCCAGCAGTTTCAGCGCTAGGGGCCGACCGACGGACACTGAAGCTTTCTTT; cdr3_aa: CASSFSARGRPTDTEAFF